The clone carrying this T cell receptor beta chain has a handful of counts. The antigen remains undetermined. The data originate from a study of T-cell reconstitution after alpha-beta-depleted transplantation in children. Preparation of the TCRbeta library used unique molecular identifiers. TCRdb reprocessed the PCR reads via MiXCR and lists one record per CDR3 protein. The repertoire has about 460,000 distinct CDR3 sequences, roughly 10% of them found once; the top ten carry 2% to 2.5%. Trimming removed 2 bases at V and 4 bases at J, with 14 bases between. The CDR3 sequence is 15 residues long. Germline V gene data show CDR1 as DFQATT and CDR2 as SNEGSKA (reference sequence). Study-level points and caveats: T-cell counts and diversity at one year post-transplant came mainly from newly produced T cells. Expanded clones from the graft, numbering several hundred, reportedly supplied alpha-beta T cells about two months after transplant. High day-60 TCRbeta diversity in some patients came from surviving recipient T cells and thymic progenitors.

The chain recombines TRBV20-1 with TRBJ2-2; TRBD2 is a possible D gene (7 bases). This receptor was taken from a child aged 2 to 10 with inherited bone marrow failure, due to receive a stem cell transplant. The source material was PBMCs, sampled before TCRalphabeta/CD19-depleted stem cell transplant. CDR3 in DNA: TGCAGTGCTAGATGGGGGGGCGCCGGCACCGGGGAGCTGTTTTTT. Amino acid sequence: CSARWGGAGTGELFF.